The 15 T cell receptor beta chains below all came from one sample that was sequenced in a study of regulatory T cells in long-lasting Graves disease (dated by TCRdb to the early 2020s). The sample's time point, from its label and the paper: newly diagnosed GD, antithyroid drugs for less than 3 months. For both TCR sequencing and RNA sequencing, RNA was extracted from PBMCs in TRIzol. The library relied on multiplex PCR. TCRdb lists the instrument as Illumina HiSeq 4000. TCR beta libraries were built with iRepertoire HTBI primers and Arm-PCR amplification of CDR3 regions. TCRdb reanalyzed the raw reads on its own, using fastp at Q25 for trimming and MiXCR for clone calling, and kept in-frame beta chains. Identical CDR3 proteins give one entry, which carries the most common genes and DNA. The sample table records about 200,000 distinct CDR3 sequences; approximately 18% of these occur just once. Jointly, the top ten make up about 12% of the sample.

Separately, the same data were catalogued under a study of T cells in Graves' hyperthyroidism and ophthalmopathy.

Material: peripheral blood mononuclear cells (PBMCs), obtained at new diagnosis, from a patient treated with antithyroid drugs. The receptor set was obtained from a woman in her 30s with Graves disease. Donor details come from another sample of the same person, matched by shared clones.

The chain links TRBV20-1 to TRBJ1-3, with D possibly matching TRBD1 (5 bases). V lost 5 bases, J lost 4 bases, and 15 bases lay in between. In germline, CDR1 is DFQATT, CDR2 SNEGSKA (reference sequence). The CDR3 is 14 amino acids. The CDR3 sequence is CSARDLNSGNTIYF. In nucleotides, the CDR3 is TGCAGTGCTCGGGACCTTAACTCCGGAAACACCATATATTTT.

This clonotype was picked up many times. CDR3 sequence (DNA): TGTGCCAGCTCCCAAGGACTAGCGGGGGAAGAGACCCAGTACTTC. As protein: CASSQGLAGEETQYF. The rearrangement links TRBV18 to TRBJ2-5; TRBD2 agrees at 13 bases. The CDR3 is made up of 15 amino acids. The J segment lost 3 bases and the V segment lost 6 bases, leaving 4 bases of the junction unmatched. Germline-derived CDR1 and CDR2 are KGHSH and LQKENI.

As regards this clonotype: This likely reflects a read error, since a far larger clone is one base away. In nucleotides, the CDR3 is TGTGCCAGCAGCTTGGGCGAGACTGGAGCTTTCTTT. The encoded protein is CASSLGETGAFF. The chain has TRBV11-3 and TRBJ2-3; no clear D. The J call may be wrong; the DNA end is better matched by TRBJ1-1. Germline CDR1 and CDR2: SGHNT and YENEEA. The length of the CDR3 is 12 residues.

This clonotype has at least ten counts. The chain couples TRBV12-3 or TRBV12-4 to TRBJ2-1; D remains unclear. V lost 6 bases, J lost 2 bases, and 11 bases lay in between. This CDR3 contains 14 residues. The chain's CDR3 is CASSRLSPYNEQFF. The CDR3 region has the DNA TGTGCCAGCAGCCGACTCAGCCCCTACAATGAGCAGTTCTTC.

This clonotype was counted at least ten times. This chain joins TRBV20-1 and TRBJ2-5, with D possibly matching TRBD2 (5 bases). This CDR3 is 13 amino acids long. Germline-derived CDR1 and CDR2 are DFQATT and SNEGSKA (reference sequence). V lost 6 bases and J lost 5, with 16 bases in between. The CDR3 coding sequence is TGCAGTGCGCAAATGACGATAGCGGAGACCCAGTACTTC. Translation gives CSAQMTIAETQYF.

This clonotype was counted a few times. The chain couples TRBV6-1 to TRBJ1-5; D ambiguous. Germline lookup yields CDR1 MNHNS and CDR2 SASEGT. The CDR3 consists of 13 residues. V was pared by 7 bases and J by 0 bases, with 7 bases between. The CDR3 DNA reads TGTGCCAGCAACCCAGATAGCAATCAGCCCCAGCATTTT. Its translation is CASNPDSNQPQHF.

This clonotype was found a few times. Given a much more abundant clone one base away, this may be a read error. This rearrangement joins TRBV11-3 to TRBJ2-7; 9 positions agree with TRBD1. The length of the CDR3 is 16 residues. Per the germline V gene, CDR1 is SGHNT and CDR2 is YENEEA. V lost 1 base, J lost 5 bases, and 9 bases stayed unmatched. The CDR3 sequence: CASSLGQGQGKDEQYF. In nucleotides, the CDR3 is TGTGCCAGCAGCTTAGGCCAGGGACAGGGCAAGGACGAGCAGTACTTC.

The CDR3 sequence is CASMSGSNQPQHF. In DNA form, the CDR3 reads TGTGCCAGCATGAGTGGGAGCAATCAGCCCCAGCATTTT. J is TRBJ1-5 and V is TRBV28; no reliable D call. The ends were cut back, 7 bases at V and 1 base at J, with 8 bases in the middle. The CDR3 extends over 13 amino acids. Germline loops: CDR1 MDHEN, CDR2 SYDVKM. The full variable domain, rest sourced from reference TRBV28 and TRBJ1-5, is DVKVTQSSRYLVKRTGEKVFLECVQDMDHENMFWYRQDPGLGLRLIYFSYDVKMKEKGDIPEGYSVSREKKERFSLILESASTNQTSMYLCASMSGSNQPQHFGDGTRLSIL.

This clonotype was seen a handful of times. The chain employs TRBV19 and TRBJ1-5; D perhaps matches TRBD1 (5 bases). With 10 bases removed from V and 11 bases from J, the gap between germline ends came to 18 bases. Germline assignment: CDR1 LNHDA and CDR2 SQIVND (reference sequence). The CDR3 runs 12 residues. CDR3 DNA sequence: TGTGCCACCACCCCGGGGGATAGGTCCCAGCATTTT. Translation: CATTPGDRSQHF.

About this clonotype: This probably arose from a read error, given a far larger clone one base away. The genes are TRBV6-5 and TRBJ1-1; perhaps TRBD1 as D (5 bases). Per germline, CDR1 MNHEY and CDR2 SVGAGI. Deletions cut 11 bases from V and 5 bases from J, with 15 bases between. This CDR3 contains 12 residues. The CDR3 DNA sequence: TGTGCCGGCACCCTGGGACCTACTGAAGCTTTCTTT. The encoded protein is CAGTLGPTEAFF.

This clonotype was seen ten or more times. The chain employs TRBV9 and TRBJ1-6, with TRBD1 as a possible D gene (5 bases). Trimming cost V 0 bases and J 9 bases, with 13 bases left between them. The CDR3 consists of 15 residues. CDR1 is SGDLS and CDR2 is YYNGEE in the germline V gene. The CDR3 sequence is CASSVEGREGSPLHF. The DNA for the CDR3 is TGTGCCAGCAGCGTAGAGGGCAGGGAAGGTTCACCCCTCCACTTT.

Many counts were recorded for this clonotype. This sequence joins TRBV28 and TRBJ2-4; weak D call: TRBD1 (5 bases). The germline V and J ends were trimmed by 2 bases and 1 base, with 15 bases remaining between them. Germline V gene sequence: CDR1 MDHEN, CDR2 SYDVKM. The CDR3 contains 17 residues. The CDR3 reads CASSLGRAGWAKNIQYF. The CDR3 nucleotides are TGTGCCAGCAGTTTAGGTCGGGCAGGGTGGGCCAAAAACATTCAGTACTTC.

This chain links TRBV11-2 with TRBJ1-6; 7 bases line up with TRBD1. With V trimmed by 6 bases and J by 13 bases, 12 bases remained unmatched. This CDR3 has 14 amino acids. Germline V gives CDR1 SGHAT, CDR2 FQNNGV. CDR3 DNA: TGTGCCAGCAGGAAGATGACGGAGGGGGCCCCCCTCCACTTT. This sequence encodes CASRKMTEGAPLHF. Filled out from reference TRBV11-2 and TRBJ1-6, the complete variable domain reads EAGVAQSPRYKIIEKRQSVAFWCNPISGHATLYWYQQILGQGPKLLIQFQNNGVVDDSQLPKDRFSAERLKGVDSTLKIQPAKLEDSAVYLCASRKMTEGAPLHFGNGTRLTVT.

This clonotype was seen many times. The chain carries TRBV28 and TRBJ2-1, with 13 bases aligning to TRBD2. Germline trimming cut 5 bases from V and 2 bases from J; bases unmatched to any gene: 12. Looked up from germline, CDR1 is MDHEN and CDR2 is SYDVKM. CDR3 length equals 19 residues. For the CDR3, the DNA is TGTGCCAGCAGTCTAAGCCCCCTGGGACTAGCGGGACCCTACAATGAGCAGTTCTTC. It is translated as CASSLSPLGLAGPYNEQFF.

This clonotype was detected many times. The gene calls are TRBV27 and TRBJ1-1, with 9 bases that match TRBD1. The CDR3 is made up of 16 amino acids. J was trimmed by 1 base and V by 5 bases; bases with no gene match: 8. Germline values: CDR1 MNHEY, CDR2 SMNVEV (reference sequence). The CDR3 loop is CASSPRDREGNTEAFF. CDR3 coding DNA: TGTGCCAGCAGTCCTCGGGACAGGGAGGGGAACACTGAAGCTTTCTTT.